Presented here are 17 T cell receptor beta chains from one specimen sequenced in a study of shared clonotypes between healthy human individuals. This table comes from immunoSEQ multiplex PCR, and its TCRdb copy is limited to in-frame clones, with some not included. Among 650,000 to 750,000 clones listed, roughly 70% were seen once. Sequenced sample: memory CD4+ T cells sorted from blood. Sample subset: CD45RA-negative fraction. The receptors originated from a woman aged 25 to 39 in good health.

The rearrangement uses TRBV27 and TRBJ2-1; tentatively, D is TRBD2 (5 bases). CDR1 and CDR2 (germline): MNHEY, SMNVEV (reference sequence). Trimming stripped 11 bases from V and 5 bases from J, with 16 bases between. The CDR3 is made up of 13 amino acids. The CDR3, as DNA: TGTGCCTCCATCCGGCTAGCTAACAATGAGCAGTTCTTC. This sequence encodes CASIRLANNEQFF.

This clone was picked up a small number of times. Other DNA variants within this sample encode the same CDR3. V is TRBV5-1 and J is TRBJ2-5; D gene ambiguous. The CDR3 runs 14 residues. Trimming removed 5 bases from V and 1 base from J, with 12 bases in between. Germline CDR1 is SGHRS and CDR2 is YFSETQ. CDR3 region: CASRPTSSQETQYF. The CDR3 DNA follows: TGCGCCAGCAGGCCGACATCTTCCCAAGAGACCCAGTACTTC.

This clone came up many times. This chain joins TRBV10-3 and TRBJ2-2; no firm D call. The ends were cut back, 2 bases at V and 0 bases at J, with 7 bases in the middle. Per germline, CDR1 ENHRY and CDR2 SYGVKD. This CDR3 is built from 15 residues. The CDR3 nucleotides are TGTGCCATCAGTGAGGGTCGTTCGAACACCGGGGAGCTGTTTTTT. Amino acids: CAISEGRSNTGELFF.

The genes are TRBV2 and TRBJ2-7; unclear D gene. Germline assignment: CDR1 SNHLY and CDR2 FYNNEI. Trimming stripped 7 bases from V and 0 bases from J, with 13 bases between. CDR3 length: 14 residues. The CDR3 here is CASIWGSNSYEQYF. CDR3 bases: TGTGCCAGCATTTGGGGTAGCAACTCCTACGAGCAGTACTTC. Filled out from reference TRBV2 and TRBJ2-7, the complete variable domain reads EPEVTQTPSHQVTQMGQEVILRCVPISNHLYFYWYRQILGQKVEFLVSFYNNEISEKSEIFDDQFSVERPDGSNFTLKIRSTKLEDSAMYFCASIWGSNSYEQYFGPGTRLTVT.

This clone was seen a single time. The chain recombines TRBV25-1 with TRBJ1-5, with D possibly matching TRBD1 (5 bases). The CDR3 extends over 15 amino acids. Trimming stripped 2 bases from V and 5 bases from J, with 13 bases between. Per germline, CDR1 MGHDK and CDR2 SYGVNS. The CDR3 region is CASSEGDGGDQPQHF. DNA of the CDR3: TGTGCCAGCAGTGAAGGGGACGGCGGCGATCAGCCCCAGCATTTT. Based on the CDR3 plus reference TRBV25-1 and TRBJ1-5, the full variable domain is EADIYQTPRYLVIGTGKKITLECSQTMGHDKMYWYQQDPGMELHLIHYSYGVNSTEKGDLSSESTVSRIRTEHFPLTLESARPSHTSQYLCASSEGDGGDQPQHFGDGTRLSIL.

The chain is built from TRBV6-5 and TRBJ1-2, with a weak D call TRBD1 (5 bases). The CDR3 runs 10 residues. Germline CDR1 MNHEY, CDR2 SVGAGI. DNA of the CDR3: TGTGCTGAACGGCGGGACGGCTACACCTTC. This gives the protein CAERRDGYTF.

Of note for this clone: Other DNA sequences in this sample translate to the same CDR3. The chain links TRBV28 to TRBJ2-7; 14 bases fit TRBD2. V lost 4 bases, J lost 3 bases, and 2 bases stayed unmatched. The CDR3 is 15 residues long. The germline gives CDR1 MDHEN, CDR2 SYDVKM. As DNA, the CDR3 is TGTGCCAGCAGTTCCGGGACTAGCGGGAGCTACGAGCAGTACTTC. It is translated as CASSSGTSGSYEQYF.

The chain uses TRBV15 and TRBJ2-6, with D perhaps assigned TRBD1 or TRBD2 (5 bases each). The V gene lost 3 bases and the J gene lost 0 bases, with 9 bases spanning the gap. The V gene's germline CDR1 is LNHNV and CDR2 YYDKDF (reference sequence). This CDR3 is 16 amino acids long. CDR3 sequence: CATSRGTFSGANVLTF. CDR3 in DNA: TGTGCCACCAGCAGGGGGACGTTCTCTGGGGCCAACGTCCTGACTTTC.

The chain combines TRBV27 with TRBJ2-2; no firm D call. The CDR3 spans 15 residues. Trimming removed 5 bases at V and 6 bases at J, with 16 bases between. Germline CDR1 reads MNHEY; CDR2 reads SMNVEV (reference sequence). CDR3 protein: CASSPRRYLAGELFF. Here the CDR3 DNA reads TGTGCCAGCAGTCCCCGACGGTACCTTGCCGGGGAGCTGTTTTTT.

The rearrangement links TRBV11-3 to TRBJ1-1; D is ambiguous. The germline V gene has CDR1 SGHNT and CDR2 YENEEA. V was shortened by 4 bases and J by 3 bases, with 9 bases between the two germline ends. The CDR3 extends over 13 amino acids. CDR3 sequence: CASSSSSYTEAFF. CDR3 nucleotides: TGTGCCAGCAGCTCATCCAGCTACACTGAAGCTTTCTTT.

Concerning this clone itself: The same CDR3 is also encoded by other DNA sequences in this sample. The chain links TRBV18 to TRBJ1-4; D unresolved. The V end was cut by 2 bases, the J end by 8 bases, with 9 bases between. Germline CDR1 and CDR2: KGHSH and LQKENI. CDR3 length: 13 residues. CDR3 in DNA: TGTGCCAGCTCACCAGGACTGGGGGAAAAACTGTTTTTT. Translated, it gives CASSPGLGEKLFF.

The CDR3 region is CASSSMSGSRGDTQYF. In nucleotides, the CDR3 is TGTGCCAGCAGTTCGATGAGCGGGAGTAGGGGAGATACGCAGTATTTT. The chain links TRBV28 to TRBJ2-3, with TRBD2 matching 8 bases. With 4 bases clipped from V and 5 bases from J, the junction kept 11 bases outside the gene matches. CDR3 length: 16 amino acids. Germline values: CDR1 MDHEN, CDR2 SYDVKM.

This chain joins TRBV30 and TRBJ1-1; TRBD1 matches at 8 bases. V was clipped by 2 bases and J by 11 bases; unmatched bases: 16. Germline loops: CDR1 GTSNPN, CDR2 SVGIG (reference sequence). The CDR3 has 15 residues. Here the CDR3 reads CAWSFSTGTGGIAFF. Written as DNA, the CDR3 is TGTGCCTGGAGTTTCTCTACCGGGACAGGAGGAATTGCTTTCTTT.

This clone was found a few times. A much larger clone is a single base away; this may be a read error. Within the sample, other DNA sequences also encode this same CDR3. The chain has TRBV5-1 and TRBJ2-1; 9 nucleotides line up with TRBD2. J lost 2 bases, V lost 4 bases, and 4 bases had no gene match. Germline lookup yields CDR1 SGHRS and CDR2 YFSETQ. CDR3 length: 15 amino acids. The CDR3 DNA reads as TGCGCCAGCAGCCTGTCTAGCGGGGCCTACAATGAGCAGTTCTTC. Protein product: CASSLSSGAYNEQFF.

Comments on this clone: Other DNA sequences in the sample encode the same CDR3. The J gene is TRBJ2-2, the V gene TRBV14; D is uncertain. Looked up from germline, CDR1 is SGHDN and CDR2 is FVKESK. Trimming took 1 base from V and 3 from J, leaving 6 bases between them. The CDR3 is made up of 14 amino acids. This chain's CDR3 is CASSQGQYTGELFF. The CDR3, as DNA: TGTGCCAGCAGCCAAGGGCAGTACACCGGGGAGCTGTTTTTT.

As regards this clone: Additional DNA sequences in this sample encode the identical CDR3. The chain joins TRBV14 to TRBJ2-1; 7 positions agree with TRBD2. With 0 bases clipped from V and 10 bases from J, the junction kept 6 bases outside the gene matches. The CDR3 consists of 14 residues. Germline lookup yields CDR1 SGHDN and CDR2 FVKESK. In nucleotides, the CDR3 is TGTGCCAGCAGCCAAGATTGGGAGGGTGGGGAGCAGTTCTTC. Amino acid sequence: CASSQDWEGGEQFF.

This clone is a singleton in its sample. The chain joins TRBV18 to TRBJ2-5; no clear D. V shed 3 bases and J shed 5 bases, with 10 bases lying between them. Per the germline V gene, CDR1 is KGHSH and CDR2 is LQKENI. This CDR3 spans 13 amino acids. Here the CDR3 DNA reads TGTGCCAGCTCACCCGCCCTGAGGGAGACCCAGTACTTC. Its translation: CASSPALRETQYF.